One and the same sample provided the 23 T cell receptor beta chains below, sequenced in a study of identical twins. Using its own MiXCR run on the 5' RACE reads, TCRdb lists one record per CDR3 protein. In the table there are about 530,000 distinct CDR3 sequences, 20% to 25% of which are singletons. This sample was also put to use in a study of yellow fever vaccine responses in identical twins.

The specimen sequenced was CD4+ T cells sorted from blood. These receptors all come from a woman between 18 and 29 years old in good health.

This clonotype was detected once. V gene TRBV2 combines with J gene TRBJ1-4; D possibly corresponds to TRBD1 (5 bases). The CDR3 sequence is 15 residues long. Trimming pared 5 bases from V and 5 bases from J, leaving 15 bases between. CDR1 SNHLY and CDR2 FYNNEI come from the germline V gene. This chain's CDR3 is CASSLQGSLNEKLFF. CDR3 nucleotides: TGTGCCAGCAGTCTCCAGGGCTCTCTCAATGAAAAACTGTTTTTT.

The chain recombines TRBV15 with TRBJ2-7, with 9 bases lining up with TRBD1. CDR3 length equals 15 residues. J lost 6 bases, V lost 3 bases, and 9 bases had no gene match. Looked up from germline, CDR1 is LNHNV and CDR2 is YYDKDF (reference sequence). CDR3 in DNA: TGTGCCACCAGCAGGTCCGGGACAGGGAACTCCGAGCAGTACTTC. It specifies CATSRSGTGNSEQYF.

This clonotype has a handful of counts. The gene calls are TRBV7-7 and TRBJ2-2; no clear D. V shed 8 bases and J shed 1 base, with 11 bases lying between them. Germline-derived CDR1 and CDR2 are SSHAT and FNYEAQ (reference sequence). This CDR3 region has 14 residues. This chain's CDR3 is CASYSILNTGELFF. The DNA for the CDR3 is TGTGCCAGCTATTCGATTCTGAACACCGGGGAGCTGTTTTTT.

This clonotype came up a few times. V usage is TRBV23-1 and J usage is TRBJ2-7; D possibly corresponds to TRBD1 (6 bases). TRBV23-1 belongs to the ORF category, with a function that is uncertain. The CDR3 extends over 14 amino acids. Between the trimmed V and J ends, which lost 0 bases and 6 bases, there was a span of 12 bases. The CDR3 protein is CASSQSMTGGEQYV. CDR3 nucleotides: TGCGCCAGCAGTCAATCGATGACAGGAGGCGAGCAGTACGTC.

The chain couples TRBV12-3 or TRBV12-4 to TRBJ1-1; D gene uncertain. The length of the CDR3 is 12 residues. Trimming removed 3 bases at V and 10 bases at J, with 12 bases between. The CDR3 loop reads CASSFGLVGAFF. Here the CDR3 DNA reads TGTGCCAGCAGTTTTGGCCTAGTGGGAGCTTTCTTT.

The chain recombines TRBV12-3 or TRBV12-4 with TRBJ2-3, with D perhaps TRBD2 (6 bases). The CDR3 has 14 amino acids. V was cut by 2 bases and J by 5 bases, with 11 bases left in between. The CDR3 DNA reads TGTGCCAGCAGTTTAAGGGAGGTGGGAGATACGCAGTATTTT. Encoded protein: CASSLREVGDTQYF.

The DNA for the CDR3 is TGTGCCAGCGGCCTAGCGGGACTGACCAATGAGCAGTTCTTC. Amino acids: CASGLAGLTNEQFF. The chain combines TRBV2 with TRBJ2-1, with 9 nucleotides matching TRBD2. Trimming cost V 8 bases and J 6 bases; bases outside gene matches: 8. This CDR3 is built from 14 residues. In germline, CDR1 is SNHLY, CDR2 FYNNEI.

This clonotype was detected a few times. The chain recombines TRBV20-1 with TRBJ2-7; 11 bases fit TRBD2. Germline loops: CDR1 DFQATT, CDR2 SNEGSKA (reference sequence). CDR3 size: 16 residues. As DNA, the CDR3 is TGCAGCGTGACTAGCGGGACTCTGTCGGGTTCCTACGAGCAGTACTTC. It is translated as CSVTSGTLSGSYEQYF.

This clonotype was observed a few times. The rearrangement links TRBV12-3 or TRBV12-4 to TRBJ1-2; D gene uncertain. V was trimmed by 2 bases and J by 7 bases, leaving 14 bases between them. The CDR3 runs to 14 residues. The DNA of the CDR3 is TGTGCCAGCAGTTTATACCCGTCTAGAGTTGGCTACACCTTC. It encodes CASSLYPSRVGYTF.

This clonotype appeared a few times. This chain uses TRBV7-9 with TRBJ2-7; no clear D gene. V lost 0 bases and J lost 5, with 11 bases in between. CDR1 SEHNR and CDR2 FQNEAQ come from the germline V gene (reference sequence). This CDR3 has 14 amino acids. CDR3 DNA sequence: TGTGCCAGCAGCTTAGCGGCGACTCAGAACGAGCAGTACGTC. This sequence encodes CASSLAATQNEQYV.

The rearrangement joins TRBV12-3 or TRBV12-4 to TRBJ2-1, with D perhaps TRBD2 (6 bases). This CDR3 is built from 12 residues. The ends were cut back, 5 bases at V and 7 bases at J, with 9 bases in the middle. The DNA for the CDR3 is TGTGCCAGCAGTACCCGGGAGAATGAGCAGTTCTTC. This codes for CASSTRENEQFF.

This clonotype has just a few counts. V gene TRBV6-6 combines with J gene TRBJ1-2; D uncertain. CDR1 MNHNY and CDR2 SVGAGI come from the germline V gene (reference sequence). The CDR3 covers 13 residues. Trimming removed 7 bases from V and 4 bases from J, with 13 bases in between. CDR3 sequence: CASTQRHIYGYTF. The CDR3 region has the DNA TGTGCCAGCACCCAAAGGCACATCTATGGCTACACCTTC.

In its sample, this clonotype was seen once. The chain combines TRBV18 with TRBJ2-2; D uncertain. CDR1 KGHSH and CDR2 LQKENI come from the germline V gene. The CDR3 is 14 residues long. V was trimmed by 2 bases and J by 4 bases, leaving 8 bases between them. CDR3 residues: CASSPYSGTGELFF. The CDR3 coding sequence is TGTGCCAGCTCACCATATAGTGGCACCGGGGAGCTGTTTTTT.

This clonotype came up a few times. This chain joins TRBV12-3 or TRBV12-4 and TRBJ1-6; D may be TRBD1 (6 bases). V shed 3 bases and J shed 10 bases, with 13 bases lying between them. The CDR3 covers 14 residues. As DNA, the CDR3 is TGTGCCAGCAGTTTGGGGGGCCGGGGATCACCCCTCCACTTT. This sequence encodes CASSLGGRGSPLHF.

V is TRBV5-1 and J is TRBJ2-1; 12 bases fit TRBD2. The CDR3 is 15 amino acids. CDR1 SGHRS and CDR2 YFSETQ come from the germline V gene. V dropped 0 bases and J dropped 13; count of bases not matched to a gene: 8. CDR3 in amino acids: CASSLVSSGRAYQFF. CDR3 sequence (DNA): TGCGCCAGCAGCTTGGTCTCTAGCGGGAGGGCCTATCAGTTCTTC.

There are a few counts of this clonotype. V is TRBV2 and J is TRBJ2-7; perhaps TRBD1 as D (5 bases). Germline lookup yields CDR1 SNHLY and CDR2 FYNNEI. Trimming took off 5 bases at V and 1 base at J, with 12 bases between the two ends. This CDR3 is built from 14 residues. The CDR3 DNA sequence: TGTGCCAGCAGTAAACAGGACACTTCCTACGAGCAGTACTTC. This sequence encodes CASSKQDTSYEQYF.

This chain connects TRBV6-5 to TRBJ2-7; 8 positions agree with TRBD2. Trimming removed 2 bases from V and 4 bases from J; junction bases left unmatched: 7. The CDR3 has 15 residues. Germline V gene lookup returns CDR1 MNHEY and CDR2 SVGAGI. In nucleotides, the CDR3 is TGTGCCAGCAGTTACGGGGGCGGGAGGTCTTACGAGCAGTACTTC. Translation: CASSYGGGRSYEQYF.

This clonotype was observed a handful of times. The V gene is TRBV2, the J gene TRBJ2-1; D is ambiguous. Germline V gene data show CDR1 as SNHLY and CDR2 as FYNNEI. V lost 5 bases and J 7 bases, leaving 9 bases between the germline ends. The CDR3 has 12 amino acids. Written as DNA, the CDR3 is TGTGCCAGCAGTTCCCACACGAATGAGCAGTTCTTC. It encodes CASSSHTNEQFF.

This clonotype was counted only a few times. This rearrangement joins TRBV20-1 to TRBJ2-5, with 7 bases lining up with TRBD1. The V gene's germline CDR1 is DFQATT and CDR2 SNEGSKA (reference sequence). The CDR3 runs 14 residues. Trimming took 6 bases from V and 0 from J; bases not matched to a gene: 7. CDR3 nucleotide sequence: TGCAGTGCCGCTGCAGGGGGTTACCAAGAGACCCAGTACTTC. Translated, it gives CSAAAGGYQETQYF.

This clonotype has only one observation. The chain combines TRBV7-7 with TRBJ2-7; D is perhaps TRBD2 (7 bases). The CDR3 has 15 residues. CDR1 SSHAT and CDR2 FNYEAQ come from the germline V gene (reference sequence). Deletions cut 1 base from V and 2 bases from J, with 12 bases between. CDR3 in DNA: TGTGCCAGCAGCTTAGGGGAGGGGGACCCCTACGAGCAGTACGTC. The encoded protein is CASSLGEGDPYEQYV.

J is TRBJ1-1 and V is TRBV15; no clear D. The CDR3 runs 13 residues. The V end was cut by 4 bases, the J end by 1 base, with 7 bases between. Looked up from germline, CDR1 is LNHNV and CDR2 is YYDKDF (reference sequence). The chain's CDR3 is CATSKLGNTEAFF. The CDR3, as DNA: TGTGCCACCAGCAAGCTTGGGAACACTGAAGCTTTCTTT.

This clonotype has a handful of counts. The chain recombines TRBV6-1 with TRBJ2-7; D gene uncertain. V was clipped by 2 bases and J by 2 bases, with 10 bases between them. The CDR3 runs 14 residues. Germline values: CDR1 MNHNS, CDR2 SASEGT. Here the CDR3 reads CASSETGKAYEQYV. CDR3 sequence (DNA): TGTGCCAGCAGTGAAACGGGCAAGGCCTACGAGCAGTACGTC.

Only a few counts were recorded for this clonotype. The CDR3 bases are TGTGCCAGCAGTGAATGGGGCAAAGTGAACACTGAAGCTTTCTTT. Translation gives CASSEWGKVNTEAFF. J is TRBJ1-1 and V is TRBV25-1; possibly TRBD1 for D (5 bases). This CDR3 is built from 15 residues. V was cut by 1 base and J by 0 bases, with 9 bases left in between. Germline lookup yields CDR1 MGHDK and CDR2 SYGVNS.